Listed below are T cell receptor beta chains from one sample, sequenced in a study of cytomegalovirus exposure and HLA in healthy donors. Sequencing was performed with immunoSEQ multiplex PCR; in TCRdb, only in-frame clones are kept and a portion is missing. The listing contains around 100,000 clones. The material sequenced was PBMCs. The origin of the receptors is a man aged 35-49 years in good health and CMV-seropositive. The CDR3 runs from the conserved cysteine through the conserved F or W. Fields, in order: J gene, V gene, D gene, CDR3 DNA, CDR3 protein. The D gene is left open where the match is weak.

TRBJ2-5	TRBV2	-	TGTGCCAGCAACAAAGCTGGGCAGGGTTTGGAGACCCAGTACTTC	CASNKAGQGLETQYF
TRBJ1-6	TRBV4-3	TRBD1	TGCGCCAGCAGCCAAGACCCCGGGACAGGAGTTGGGGGAGCGTCCTATAATTCACCCCTCCACTTT	CASSQDPGTGVGGASYNSPLHF
TRBJ2-7	TRBV11-1	-	TGTGCCAGCAGCTTAGGGGCAGGGCCCCTCGAGCAGTACTTC	CASSLGAGPLEQYF
TRBJ2-2	TRBV5-1	-	TGCGCCAGCAGCAGGGGGTACGGGGAGCTGTTTTTT	CASSRGYGELFF
TRBJ1-4	TRBV6-6	TRBD1	TGTGCCAGCGCAGGGGGAGCAGAAAAACTGTTTTTT	CASAGGAEKLFF
TRBJ2-7	TRBV10-2	TRBD2	TGCGCCAGCATGGACAACATAGCGGGAGGTCACGAGCAGTACTTC	CASMDNIAGGHEQYF
TRBJ1-5	TRBV2	-	TGTGCCAGCACCGTGGGGACTCCTGGGCAGCCCCAGCATTTT	CASTVGTPGQPQHF
TRBJ2-7	TRBV7-9	TRBD2	TGTGCCAGCAGCTCCGGACTAGCGGGAGCAGGGAGCTCCTACGAGCAGTACTTC	CASSSGLAGAGSSYEQYF
TRBJ2-7	TRBV6-1	-	TGTGCCAGCAGTGTACTGGCTAGTGCGAACGAGCAGTACTTC	CASSVLASANEQYF
TRBJ2-7	TRBV7-2	TRBD2	TGTGCCAGCAGCTTACTAGCGGGATCCTACGAGCAGTACTTC	CASSLLAGSYEQYF
TRBJ2-7	TRBV29-1	-	TGCAGCGTTGTTCCCCCAGGGGGAGGCTACGAGCAGTACTTC	CSVVPPGGGYEQYF
TRBJ2-3	TRBV5-1	TRBD2	TGCGCCAGCTGGTCGGGGACTAGCGCAGATACGCAGTATTTT	CASWSGTSADTQYF
TRBJ2-7	TRBV6-6	-	TGTGCCAGCAGCCGACTAGGCTCCTACGAGCAGTACTTC	CASSRLGSYEQYF
TRBJ2-7	TRBV29-1	-	TGCAGCGGGGGGGAAGGGAAATCCTACGAGCAGTACTTC	CSGGEGKSYEQYF
TRBJ2-7	TRBV18	TRBD1	TGTGCCAGCTCACCAATTTCGGGACAGGGGTTCTCTGAGCAGTACTTC	CASSPISGQGFSEQYF
TRBJ2-3	TRBV19	-	TGTGCCAGTAGTAGCGGGGCAGATACGCAGTATTTT	CASSSGADTQYF
TRBJ2-5	TRBV4-2	TRBD2	TGTGCCAGCAGCCAAGATGGCGCTAGCGGGAGGAGGGGGGAGACCCAGTACTTC	CASSQDGASGRRGETQYF
TRBJ1-5	TRBV6-1	TRBD1	TGTGCCAGCAGCTTGGACAGGGGGAGGCAGCCCCAGCATTTT	CASSLDRGRQPQHF
TRBJ1-4	TRBV28	TRBD1	TGTGCCAGCAGTGGGCGGGACAGGGAGAATGAAAAACTGTTTTTT	CASSGRDRENEKLFF
TRBJ2-1	TRBV5-4	TRBD1	TGTGCCAGCACCCTATTGACAGGGCGAGAGCAGTTCTTC	CASTLLTGREQFF
TRBJ2-7	TRBV28	-	TGTGCCAGCACCCCACCGGGCCCCAGCGGCGCAGTACTCCGTTTC	CASTPPGPSGAVLRF
TRBJ1-1	TRBV9	TRBD1	TGTGCCAGCAGCGGAGAAGGGGGCTACACTGAAGCTTTCTTT	CASSGEGGYTEAFF
TRBJ2-1	TRBV28	TRBD2	TGTGCCAGCAGTTTATACCCTCCGCGGATAGCGGGTTACAATGAGCAGTTCTTC	CASSLYPPRIAGYNEQFF
TRBJ2-7	TRBV29-1	TRBD2	TGCAGCGTTGATGGGCTAGCGGGGGGCCTGCAAGACGCCTACGAGCAGTACTTC	CSVDGLAGGLQDAYEQYF
TRBJ2-3	TRBV7-8	-	TGTGCCAGCAGCTTAGTGGAGTTTGCGCAGTATTTT	CASSLVEFAQYF
TRBJ2-7	TRBV29-1	-	TGCAGCGTTGAAGGCCAGGCGCCCTACGAGCAGTACTTC	CSVEGQAPYEQYF
TRBJ2-1	TRBV20-1	TRBD2	TGCAGTGCAACACTAGCGGATGAGCAGTTCTTC	CSATLADEQFF
TRBJ2-2	TRBV6-1	-	TGTGCCAGCAGTGGGTCCACAGGGTCCAACACCGGGGAGCTGTTTTTT	CASSGSTGSNTGELFF
TRBJ1-2	TRBV7-2	-	TGTGCCAGCAGCTTGCGGGTCGCCTCACTAAGCGGCTACACCTTC	CASSLRVASLSGYTF
TRBJ1-2	TRBV5-4	-	TGTGCCAGCAGCCCTCGTACCACGGGGGACTATGGCTACACCTTC	CASSPRTTGDYGYTF
TRBJ1-1	TRBV4-2	-	TGTGCCAGCAGCCCTTCAGCGGGATGGACTGAAGCTTTCTTT	CASSPSAGWTEAFF
TRBJ1-5	TRBV28	-	TGTGCCAGCAGTACGGACAACCAGCCCCAGCATTTT	CASSTDNQPQHF
TRBJ2-5	TRBV2	-	TGTGCCAGCAGTGAGGAACAGCAAGAGACCCAGTACTTC	CASSEEQQETQYF
TRBJ2-1	TRBV5-1	TRBD2	TGCGCCAGCAGCCAATCAGCGGGGGCCTACAATGAGCAGTTCTTC	CASSQSAGAYNEQFF
TRBJ1-5	TRBV5-6	-	TGTGCCAGCAGCGGTTTTGCAGGGAGGGGAAATCAGCCCCAGCATTTT	CASSGFAGRGNQPQHF
TRBJ2-3	TRBV5-1	TRBD2	TGCGCCAGCAGCGTGACTAGCGGGAGGAGCACAGATACGCAGTATTTT	CASSVTSGRSTDTQYF
TRBJ2-5	TRBV6-1	-	TGTGCCAGCAGTCTGGGGAGAAGGGTCCAAGAGACCCAGTACTTC	CASSLGRRVQETQYF
TRBJ2-7	TRBV5-4	-	TGTGCCAGCAGAGGACAGAGCTCCTACGAGCAGTACTTC	CASRGQSSYEQYF
TRBJ1-5	TRBV6-6	-	TGTGCCAGCAGTACCCCGGGGGGCAGCAATCAGCCCCAGCATTTT	CASSTPGGSNQPQHF
TRBJ2-7	TRBV29-1	TRBD1	TGCAGCGTCGTACGGGACAGGGGAAACTACGAGCAGTACTTC	CSVVRDRGNYEQYF